Given below is one T cell receptor beta chain in context. Under the authors' procedure: Quantification of nucleated cells was approximated via reference gene primer amplification. Sequencing used immunoSEQ multiplex PCR; TCRdb keeps in-frame clones, though not all of them. The D gene and trimming were derived from the DNA, and the V and J assignments and clone size from that table. The sample yields tens of thousands of clones, 82% seen once. The record originates from a study of blood T cell repertoires in COVID-19. The overall study: COVID-19 samples, acute and convalescent, were from the United States, Italy and Spain. PBMCs, B-cell-depleted T cells, or T cells provided the cDNA or gDNA that made up the material.

The germline V gene has CDR1 SNHLY and CDR2 FYNNEI. The V end was cut by 6 bases, the J end by 5 bases, with 7 bases between. The CDR3 spans 12 residues. The sequence came from an elderly man with active or convalescent COVID-19. The material sequenced was peripheral blood. The chain employs TRBV2 and TRBJ2-2, with unresolved D. The CDR3 sequence is CASRELTGELFF. CDR3 nucleotide sequence: TGTGCCAGCAGAGAGTTAACCGGGGAGCTGTTTTTT.